Listed below are T cell receptor beta chains from one sample, sequenced in a study of shared clonotypes between healthy human individuals. Using immunoSEQ multiplex PCR, the repertoire was profiled, and TCRdb retains in-frame clones only, with some absent. This table holds roughly 1.5 million clones, nearly 99% found once. The material sequenced was naive CD4+ T cells sorted from blood. These receptors originate from a man in his thirties or forties in good health. CDR3s include the opening cysteine and the closing phenylalanine or tryptophan. D genes are given only for firm matches. Some rows have no size entry. The others give once, few or many, or a class for an expanded clone.

D gene | clone size | J gene | V gene | CDR3 protein | CDR3 DNA
- | - | TRBJ2-1 | TRBV27 | CASSPPTRWALDEQFF | TGTGCCAGCAGTCCGCCGACTCGCTGGGCCCTCGATGAGCAGTTCTTC
- | - | TRBJ2-1 | TRBV7-2 | CASSLGLVGKFF | TGTGCCAGCAGCTTAGGTCTAGTTGGGAAGTTCTTC
- | - | TRBJ2-7 | TRBV14 | CASSHIGYEQYF | TGTGCCAGCAGCCATATAGGGTACGAGCAGTACTTC
- | - | TRBJ1-2 | TRBV9 | CASSVAGGHSYGYTF | TGTGCCAGCAGCGTAGCTGGAGGACACTCCTATGGCTACACCTTC
TRBD1 | - | TRBJ2-7 | TRBV28 | CASSLMGQGATYEQYF | TGTGCCAGCAGTTTGATGGGACAGGGGGCCACCTACGAGCAGTACTTC
TRBD1 | - | TRBJ2-3 | TRBV5-4 | CASRRDSPADTQYF | TGTGCCAGCAGACGGGACAGCCCGGCAGATACGCAGTATTTT
- | - | TRBJ2-1 | TRBV28 | CASGHNEQFF | TGTGCCAGCGGGCACAATGAGCAGTTCTTC
TRBD2 | - | TRBJ2-7 | TRBV5-5 | CASRRTGTSAYEQYF | TGTGCCAGCAGAAGGACCGGGACTAGCGCCTACGAGCAGTACTTC
- | - | TRBJ2-5 | TRBV5-8 | CASSLGLGIRTQYF | TGTGCCAGCAGCTTGGGACTGGGGATCAGGACCCAGTACTTC
TRBD1 | - | TRBJ1-2 | TRBV4-3 | CASGTGLNYGYTF | TGCGCCAGCGGGACAGGTCTAAACTATGGCTACACCTTC
TRBD2 | - | TRBJ2-1 | TRBV20-1 | CSAITSGEQFF | TGCAGTGCCATCACTAGCGGCGAGCAGTTCTTC
TRBD2 | - | TRBJ2-5 | TRBV5-1 | CASTPEGTGGETQYF | TGCGCCAGCACCCCCGAGGGGACCGGGGGGGAGACCCAGTACTTC
- | - | TRBJ2-7 | TRBV18 | CASSPSRSLGEQYF | TGTGCCAGCTCACCATCCAGGAGCCTGGGCGAGCAGTACTTC
- | - | TRBJ2-3 | TRBV11-2 | CASTLTVSTDTQYF | TGTGCCAGCACCCTAACAGTTAGCACAGATACGCAGTATTTT
TRBD1 | - | TRBJ2-1 | TRBV11-2 | CASSLVTRTGGNNEQFF | TGTGCCAGCAGCTTAGTAACCCGGACAGGGGGCAACAATGAGCAGTTCTTC
TRBD2 | once | TRBJ2-7 | TRBV19 | CASSRLAGRYEQYF | TGTGCCAGTAGTCGGCTAGCGGGACGATACGAGCAGTACTTC
- | - | TRBJ1-5 | TRBV6-1 | CASSEALVGASNQPQHF | TGTGCCAGCAGTGAAGCGCTGGTAGGGGCCAGCAATCAGCCCCAGCATTTT
- | - | TRBJ2-5 | TRBV7-2 | CASNPGRGLQETQYF | TGTGCCAGCAACCCGGGTCGGGGTTTACAAGAGACCCAGTACTTC
TRBD2 | - | TRBJ2-1 | TRBV27 | CASSKASGVSYNEQFF | TGTGCCAGCAGTAAGGCTAGCGGTGTTTCATACAATGAGCAGTTCTTC
TRBD2 | - | TRBJ2-1 | TRBV15 | CATSRGTSGGLGQFF | TGTGCCACCAGCAGGGGGACTAGCGGGGGTCTCGGGCAGTTCTTC